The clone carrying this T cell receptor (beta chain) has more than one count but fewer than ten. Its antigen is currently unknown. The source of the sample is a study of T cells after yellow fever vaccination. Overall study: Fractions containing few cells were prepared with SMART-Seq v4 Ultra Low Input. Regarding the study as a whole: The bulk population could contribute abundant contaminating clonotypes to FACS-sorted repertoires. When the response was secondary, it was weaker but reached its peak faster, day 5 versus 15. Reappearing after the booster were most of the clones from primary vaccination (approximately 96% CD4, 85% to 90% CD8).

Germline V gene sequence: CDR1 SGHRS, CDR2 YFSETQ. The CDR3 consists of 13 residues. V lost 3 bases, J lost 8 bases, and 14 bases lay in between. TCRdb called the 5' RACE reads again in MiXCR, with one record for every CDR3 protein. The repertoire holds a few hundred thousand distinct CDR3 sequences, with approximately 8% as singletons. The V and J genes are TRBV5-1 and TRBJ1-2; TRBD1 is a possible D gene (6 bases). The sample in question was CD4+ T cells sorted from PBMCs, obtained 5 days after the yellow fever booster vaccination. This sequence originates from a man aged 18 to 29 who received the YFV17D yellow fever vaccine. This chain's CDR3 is CASSSRTGGGYTF. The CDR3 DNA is TGCGCCAGCAGCTCCCGAACGGGGGGCGGCTACACCTTC.